This passage covers 24 T cell receptor beta chains from one sample sequenced in a study of blood T cell repertoires in COVID-19. Measured with immunoSEQ multiplex PCR; TCRdb has only the in-frame clones, and not every one. The profile shows under 150,000 clones, almost 90% of them singletons. Sequencing was done on a sample of peripheral blood. These receptors all come from a man between 50 and 59 years old with active or convalescent COVID-19.

V gene TRBV28 combines with J gene TRBJ1-1, with 10 bases lining up with TRBD1. Germline V lookup: CDR1 MDHEN, CDR2 SYDVKM. This CDR3 is 14 amino acids long. After removal of 4 bases from V and 3 bases from J, the junction contained 2 bases not matched to a gene. The DNA of the CDR3 is TGTGCCAGCAGTTGGACAGGGGGGTACACTGAAGCTTTCTTT. Translated: CASSWTGGYTEAFF.

The V and J genes are TRBV27 and TRBJ2-1, with unresolved D. Germline V lookup: CDR1 MNHEY, CDR2 SMNVEV (reference sequence). Trimming shortened V by 5 bases and J by 0 bases, and 8 bases separated the two germline ends. The CDR3 has 14 residues. CDR3: CASSRALSYNEQFF. CDR3 in DNA: TGTGCCAGCAGTCGCGCACTCTCCTACAATGAGCAGTTCTTC.

The chain combines TRBV6-6 with TRBJ1-2, with TRBD1 matching over 8 bases. Germline V lookup: CDR1 MNHNY, CDR2 SVGAGI (reference sequence). The CDR3 is 15 residues long. The junction had 10 bases not matched to a gene; V was cut back by 6 bases and J by 4 bases. Here the CDR3 reads CASSPGTGFSYGYTF. The CDR3 DNA reads as TGTGCCAGCAGCCCCGGGACAGGCTTTTCCTATGGCTACACCTTC.

The rearrangement joins TRBV28 to TRBJ2-7, with 8 bases aligning to TRBD1. CDR1 MDHEN and CDR2 SYDVKM come from the germline V gene. V lost 7 bases to trimming and J lost 1 base; unmatched junction nucleotides: 0. This CDR3 spans 12 amino acids. The CDR3 region is CASNRGSYEQYF. CDR3 DNA: TGTGCCAGCAACAGGGGGTCCTACGAGCAGTACTTC.

This clone was detected only a few times. The genes are TRBV29-1 and TRBJ2-1; 7 bases agree with TRBD2. This CDR3 is built from 19 residues. With 3 bases clipped from V and 6 bases from J, the junction kept 23 bases outside the gene matches. Germline V gene lookup returns CDR1 SQVTM and CDR2 ANQGSEA. The chain's CDR3 is CSVDGTAGSATGGFNEQFF. For the CDR3, the DNA is TGCAGCGTTGATGGGACGGCGGGATCCGCAACGGGGGGTTTCAATGAGCAGTTCTTC.

The chain employs TRBV5-1 and TRBJ2-7, with D tentatively TRBD1 (6 bases). The CDR3 has 14 amino acids. Trimming pared 4 bases from V and 5 bases from J, leaving 16 bases between. CDR1 and CDR2 (germline): SGHRS, YFSETQ. DNA of the CDR3: TGCGCCAGCAGCAGTGGTACAGGGTTGGACGAGCAGTACTTC. Translating it yields CASSSGTGLDEQYF. The variable domain in full, completed from reference TRBV5-1 and TRBJ2-7, reads KAGVTQTPRYLIKTRGQQVTLSCSPISGHRSVSWYQQTPGQGLQFLFEYFSETQRNKGNFPGRFSGRQFSNSRSEMNVSTLELGDSALYLCASSSGTGLDEQYFGPGTRLTVT.

This rearrangement joins TRBV29-1 to TRBJ2-1, with 12 bases aligning to TRBD2. This CDR3 is built from 17 residues. With V trimmed by 3 bases and J by 4 bases, 10 bases remained unmatched. Germline CDR1 SQVTM, CDR2 ANQGSEA. The CDR3 reads CSVEGLAGGPSYNEQFF. The DNA for the CDR3 is TGCAGCGTTGAGGGTCTAGCGGGAGGGCCGTCTTACAATGAGCAGTTCTTC.

Notes on this clone: The final CDR3 position lacks the conserved phenylalanine or tryptophan, pointing to a likely read error. It is unclear where the CDR3 begins or ends on the DNA, so no DNA is shown, and the CDR3 is as TCRdb lists it. V and J are TRBV21-1 and TRBJ1-2; the table's D gene call, TRBD1, was not cross checked with the DNA. TRBV21-1 corresponds to a pseudogene. The CDR3 extends over 12 residues, inclusive of both ends. The chain's CDR3 is CASSERKFGQPL.

The chain links TRBV3-1 (or the pseudogene TRBV3-2) to TRBJ2-6, with a possible D match to TRBD2 (6 bases). CDR1 is LGHDT and CDR2 is YNNKEL in the germline V gene (reference sequence). The CDR3 sequence is 16 residues long. V was trimmed by 4 bases and J by 1 base, leaving 11 bases between them. The CDR3 reads CASSRRGMSGANVLTF. DNA of the CDR3: TGTGCCAGCAGCCGCCGCGGGATGTCTGGGGCCAACGTCCTGACTTTC.

The chain has TRBV2 and TRBJ2-1; TRBD1 agrees at 10 bases. In germline, CDR1 is SNHLY, CDR2 FYNNEI. V was clipped by 8 bases and J by 9 bases; unmatched bases: 4. The CDR3 covers 12 residues. The CDR3 region has the DNA TGTGCCAGCGACAGGGGGCTCGGTGAGCAGTTCTTC. Its translation: CASDRGLGEQFF. The whole variable domain, filled in from reference TRBV2 and TRBJ2-1, reads EPEVTQTPSHQVTQMGQEVILRCVPISNHLYFYWYRQILGQKVEFLVSFYNNEISEKSEIFDDQFSVERPDGSNFTLKIRSTKLEDSAMYFCASDRGLGEQFFGPGTRLTVL.

The chain couples TRBV6-2 or TRBV6-3 to TRBJ2-5; 7 bases map to TRBD2. J lost 6 bases, V lost 2 bases, and 6 bases had no gene match. The CDR3 covers 14 residues. The V gene's germline CDR1 is MNHEY and CDR2 SVGEGT. The CDR3 DNA reads as TGTGCCAGCAGTTACGGGGGAGGGGTAAAGACCCAGTACTTC. Its translation: CASSYGGGVKTQYF.

The rearrangement uses TRBV11-2 and TRBJ2-7, with D tentatively TRBD2 (7 bases). Germline-derived CDR1 and CDR2 are SGHAT and FQNNGV. The CDR3 extends over 13 amino acids. Trimming removed 7 bases at V and 4 bases at J, with 14 bases between. The CDR3 loop is CASTPKGGYEQYF. The CDR3 nucleotides are TGTGCCAGCACCCCAAAGGGGGGGTACGAGCAGTACTTC.

V gene TRBV11-2 combines with J gene TRBJ1-4; D unclear. Germline loops: CDR1 SGHAT, CDR2 FQNNGV. This CDR3 region has 16 residues. V was pared by 1 base and J by 5 bases, with 14 bases between. The DNA for the CDR3 is TGTGCCAGCAGCTTAGCTAGTACGGAACGAAATGAAAAACTGTTTTTT. Its protein product is CASSLASTERNEKLFF.

The chain employs TRBV7-9 and TRBJ1-1, with TRBD1 as a possible D gene (6 bases). Per germline, CDR1 SEHNR and CDR2 FQNEAQ (reference sequence). This CDR3 contains 15 residues. Trimming removed 5 bases at V and 1 base at J, with 14 bases between. The CDR3 sequence: CASSPRGLGNTEAFF. For the CDR3, the DNA is TGTGCCAGCAGCCCCAGGGGTCTAGGGAACACTGAAGCTTTCTTT. Together with reference TRBV7-9 and TRBJ1-1, the CDR3 gives the full variable domain: DTGVSQNPRHKITKRGQNVTFRCDPISEHNRLYWYRQTLGQGPEFLTYFQNEAQLEKSRLLSDRFSAERPKGSFSTLEIQRTEQGDSAMYLCASSPRGLGNTEAFFGQGTRLTVV.

V usage is TRBV18 and J usage is TRBJ1-3; D remains ambiguous. The germline V gene encodes CDR1 KGHSH and CDR2 LQKENI. Trimming shortened V by 1 base and J by 2 bases, and 12 bases separated the two germline ends. This CDR3 is 16 amino acids long. This CDR3 is CASSPLRERTGNTIYF. CDR3 DNA: TGTGCCAGCTCACCACTACGGGAAAGGACTGGAAACACCATATATTTT.

This chain joins TRBV10-3 and TRBJ2-1; tentative D call: TRBD2 (5 bases). Germline V CDR1 and CDR2: ENHRY, SYGVKD. Trimming pared 3 bases from V and 0 bases from J, leaving 12 bases between. The CDR3 consists of 16 residues. The CDR3 spells CAISDRSGGSYNEQFF. The CDR3 DNA reads as TGTGCCATCAGTGATCGGAGCGGAGGCTCCTACAATGAGCAGTTCTTC.

This chain connects TRBV19 to TRBJ2-3, with D unresolved. This CDR3 contains 17 residues. Germline-derived CDR1 and CDR2 are LNHDA and SQIVND (reference sequence). V was clipped by 2 bases and J by 2 bases, with 17 bases between them. The CDR3 DNA follows: TGTGCCAGTAGTATATTATGGCCTCCCCTTCCCACAGATACGCAGTATTTT. It is translated as CASSILWPPLPTDTQYF.

The V gene is TRBV6-5, the J gene TRBJ2-7, with 8 bases lining up with TRBD1. Losses at the gene ends were 8 bases for V and 1 base for J; bases not matched to a gene: 7. The germline V gene encodes CDR1 MNHEY and CDR2 SVGAGI. The CDR3 is made up of 14 amino acids. For the CDR3, the DNA is TGTGCCAGCTGCCCGGGACAGGCGTCCTACGAGCAGTACTTC. This codes for CASCPGQASYEQYF.

The chain combines TRBV5-1 with TRBJ2-3, with D possibly being TRBD1 (6 bases). The V gene lost 0 bases and the J gene lost 6 bases, with 11 bases spanning the gap. Germline V CDR1 and CDR2: SGHRS, YFSETQ. The CDR3 consists of 14 residues. In DNA, the CDR3 is TGCGCCAGCAGCTTGGGACAGGTGGTCGATACGCAGTATTTT. Protein: CASSLGQVVDTQYF.

This clone is termed medium-sized. V usage is TRBV5-1 and J usage is TRBJ1-5; 8 bases are shared with TRBD1. The CDR3 is made up of 17 amino acids. With V trimmed by 2 bases and J by 0 bases, 7 bases remained unmatched. Germline V gene sequence: CDR1 SGHRS, CDR2 YFSETQ. The CDR3 DNA sequence: TGCGCCAGCAGCTTACAGGGGGGACATTATAGCAATCAGCCCCAGCATTTT. Its translation is CASSLQGGHYSNQPQHF. Using reference TRBV5-1 and TRBJ1-5 for the parts outside the CDR3, the full variable domain is KAGVTQTPRYLIKTRGQQVTLSCSPISGHRSVSWYQQTPGQGLQFLFEYFSETQRNKGNFPGRFSGRQFSNSRSEMNVSTLELGDSALYLCASSLQGGHYSNQPQHFGDGTRLSIL.

The gene calls are TRBV7-3 and TRBJ2-1; 10 bases fit TRBD2. This CDR3 region has 16 residues. CDR1 SGHTA and CDR2 FQGTGA come from the germline V gene. V lost 3 bases, J lost 7 bases, and 9 bases stayed unmatched. As DNA, the CDR3 is TGTGCCAGCAGCTTCGGACTAGCGGCCCAGCGGAATGAGCAGTTCTTC. As protein: CASSFGLAAQRNEQFF.

V and J are TRBV18 and TRBJ1-6; TRBD1 is a possible D gene (6 bases). V was clipped by 5 bases and J by 3 bases, with 11 bases between them. CDR3 length: 15 amino acids. Germline CDR1 KGHSH, CDR2 LQKENI. The CDR3 region is CASSIRTVYNSPLHF. The CDR3 DNA sequence: TGTGCCAGCTCAATTCGGACAGTCTATAATTCACCCCTCCACTTT.

V and J are TRBV5-1 and TRBJ1-4, with a weak D call TRBD1 (6 bases). Trimming shortened V by 4 bases and J by 3 bases, and 10 bases separated the two germline ends. The CDR3 covers 14 residues. The germline gives CDR1 SGHRS, CDR2 YFSETQ. The CDR3 protein is CASSPGQPNEKLFF. DNA of the CDR3: TGCGCCAGCAGCCCCGGACAGCCTAATGAAAAACTGTTTTTT.

This clone was observed a single time. V is TRBV7-9 and J is TRBJ1-4; D is undetermined. Germline CDR1 SEHNR, CDR2 FQNEAQ (reference sequence). The length of the CDR3 is 13 residues. Deletions cut 5 bases from V and 8 bases from J, with 12 bases between. DNA for the CDR3: TGTGCCAGCAGCCGACCGACTAGGGAAAAACTGTTTTTT. Residues: CASSRPTREKLFF.